The 2 T cell receptor beta chains reported below all come from one sample, sequenced in a study of shared clonotypes between healthy human individuals. Only in-frame clones appear in the TCRdb table, and some are missing; sequencing was by immunoSEQ multiplex PCR. The profile shows roughly 1.5 million clones, around 98% of them singletons. The sequenced sample was naive CD4+ T cells sorted from blood. Subset specified: CD45RA+ positively selected. The receptor source for this set is a man aged 25-40 years in good health.

The chain uses TRBV18 and TRBJ2-1; D gene unclear. The V gene lost 2 bases and the J gene lost 4 bases, with 6 bases spanning the gap. Germline CDR1 is KGHSH and CDR2 is LQKENI. The CDR3 loop spans 13 amino acids. Here the CDR3 DNA reads TGTGCCAGCTCACCAATGAGTTACAATGAGCAGTTCTTC. This translates into CASSPMSYNEQFF.

V and J are TRBV6-5 and TRBJ2-2; D is perhaps TRBD2 (6 bases). Trimming took 7 bases from V and 6 from J, leaving 12 bases between them. The germline gives CDR1 MNHEY, CDR2 SVGAGI. CDR3 length: 13 residues. The CDR3: CASNQIAAGELFF. The CDR3 DNA sequence: TGTGCCAGCAATCAAATAGCGGCCGGGGAGCTGTTTTTT.